The 16 T cell receptor beta chains below were found in one sample sequenced in a study of shared clonotypes between healthy human individuals. The table came from immunoSEQ multiplex PCR; TCRdb's copy has only in-frame clones and leaves some out. The table records around 1,900,000 clones, just under 95% of them present only once. In the naive CD8 group, cells lacked CD45RO and were positively selected for CCR7, so terminally differentiated effector memory CD45RA+ cells were left out. Sequencing was carried out using naive CD8+ T cells from PBMCs. These receptors were obtained from a man younger than 35 in good health. Some clones in this sample may be carry-over from other donors' samples.

V and J are TRBV9 and TRBJ2-7; no clear D. This CDR3 has 14 amino acids. CDR1 and CDR2 (germline): SGDLS, YYNGEE. V lost 0 bases, J lost 0 bases, and 7 bases lay in between. The CDR3 spells CASSVGRYSYEQYF. The CDR3 nucleotides are TGTGCCAGCAGCGTAGGGCGGTACTCCTACGAGCAGTACTTC.

About this clone itself: Other DNA sequences of this sample code for an identical CDR3. The rearrangement links TRBV28 to TRBJ2-3, with D possibly being TRBD1 (5 bases). V shed 2 bases and J shed 0 bases, with 9 bases lying between them. The CDR3 contains 15 residues. In germline, CDR1 is MDHEN, CDR2 SYDVKM. The DNA for the CDR3 is TGTGCCAGCAGTTTACTGGCAGGGAGCACAGATACGCAGTATTTT. Translating gives CASSLLAGSTDTQYF. Variable domain in full (rest from reference TRBV28 and TRBJ2-3): DVKVTQSSRYLVKRTGEKVFLECVQDMDHENMFWYRQDPGLGLRLIYFSYDVKMKEKGDIPEGYSVSREKKERFSLILESASTNQTSMYLCASSLLAGSTDTQYFGPGTRLTVL.

The chain uses TRBV7-9 and TRBJ2-7; D is perhaps TRBD1 or TRBD2 (5 bases each). V dropped 5 bases and J dropped 3 bases, with 14 bases sitting between them. The CDR3 sequence is 14 residues long. Germline V gives CDR1 SEHNR, CDR2 FQNEAQ (reference sequence). The CDR3 reads CASSSRDLVYEQYF. CDR3 nucleotides: TGTGCCAGCAGCAGCCGGGACCTAGTCTACGAGCAGTACTTC.

This clone was picked up one time. This CDR3 is CASSQDLGGSSYEQYF. The CDR3, as DNA: TGCGCCAGCAGCCAAGATCTGGGCGGGAGCTCCTACGAGCAGTACTTC. The rearrangement uses TRBV4-3 and TRBJ2-7; 7 bases match TRBD2. With 0 bases clipped from V and 0 bases from J, the junction kept 5 bases outside the gene matches. CDR3 length: 16 residues. The V gene's germline CDR1 is LGHNA and CDR2 YSLEER.

The rearrangement links TRBV2 to TRBJ2-1; 9 positions agree with TRBD1. The CDR3 is 14 residues long. Germline V gene data show CDR1 as SNHLY and CDR2 as FYNNEI. V shed 6 bases and J 4 bases; nucleotides not matched to a gene: 4. In nucleotides, the CDR3 is TGTGCCAGCAGGGGGACAGGGATATACAATGAGCAGTTCTTC. It specifies CASRGTGIYNEQFF.

This clone appeared a single time. The chain employs TRBV12-2 and TRBJ2-7; the table names TRBD2, a call not compared with the DNA. TRBV12-2 is recorded as a pseudogene. The CDR3 has 18 residues. The CDR3 coding sequence is TGTGCAAGTCGCTTAGCGGAACAGGGGACTAGCGGGAGGTGGGAGCAGTACTTC. Translated, it gives CASRLAEQGTSGRWEQYF.

The chain couples TRBV7-2 to TRBJ2-1; TRBD2 agrees at 11 bases. The ends lost 5 bases at V and 3 bases at J; junction bases unmatched: 6. Per the germline V gene, CDR1 is SGHTA and CDR2 is FQGNSA. The CDR3 sequence is 16 residues long. Written as DNA, the CDR3 is TGTGCCAGCAGCCCGGGGACTAGCGGCATCTACAATGAGCAGTTCTTC. As protein: CASSPGTSGIYNEQFF.

The chain joins TRBV28 to TRBJ2-7, with 11 bases matching TRBD2. CDR3 length equals 15 residues. CDR1 and CDR2 (germline): MDHEN, SYDVKM. The J segment lost 0 bases and the V segment lost 6 bases, leaving 4 bases of the junction unmatched. CDR3 sequence reads: CASSHLAGGSYEQYF. The CDR3 DNA reads TGTGCCAGCAGCCACCTAGCGGGAGGCTCCTACGAGCAGTACTTC.

This chain joins TRBV11-2 and TRBJ2-2, with D unclear. The CDR3 covers 15 residues. CDR1 and CDR2 from the germline V gene are SGHAT and FQNNGV. Trimming took 1 base from V and 4 from J, leaving 10 bases between them. The CDR3 is CASSLVTHVTGELFF. CDR3 nucleotide sequence: TGTGCCAGCAGCTTAGTGACCCACGTCACCGGGGAGCTGTTTTTT.

The gene calls are TRBV28 and TRBJ2-5; 7 bases fit TRBD1. With V trimmed by 1 base and J by 11 bases, 7 bases remained unmatched. The germline CDR1 and CDR2 sequences are MDHEN and SYDVKM. This CDR3 comprises 13 residues. The CDR3 is CASSLSRGTGQYF. As DNA, the CDR3 is TGTGCCAGCAGTTTATCCAGGGGGACCGGACAGTACTTC.

V and J are TRBV15 and TRBJ2-1; D is unresolved. The CDR3 consists of 14 residues. V was pared by 2 bases and J by 7 bases, with 12 bases between. Germline loops: CDR1 LNHNV, CDR2 YYDKDF (reference sequence). CDR3: CATSRPAEQNEQFF. In DNA form, the CDR3 reads TGTGCCACCAGCAGACCCGCGGAGCAAAATGAGCAGTTCTTC.

As regards this clone: Other DNA sequences in the sample encode the same CDR3. CDR3 in amino acids: CASSVAGGPYNEQFF. As DNA, the CDR3 is TGTGCCAGCAGCGTAGCGGGAGGCCCCTACAATGAGCAGTTCTTC. The rearrangement uses TRBV9 and TRBJ2-1; 7 nucleotides align to TRBD2. Germline-derived CDR1 and CDR2 are SGDLS and YYNGEE. The V gene end was trimmed by 0 bases and the J gene end by 2 bases; junction bases not matched to a gene: 2. The CDR3 length is 15 residues.

This clone is a singleton in its sample. V gene TRBV28 combines with J gene TRBJ2-5; either TRBD1 or TRBD2 may fit D (5 bases each). The CDR3 runs 14 residues. Trimming left V 2 bases short and J 2 bases short, with 9 bases between. Looked up from germline, CDR1 is MDHEN and CDR2 is SYDVKM. CDR3 sequence (DNA): TGTGCCAGCAGTTTACGAGGGGATCAAGAGACCCAGTACTTC. Translated: CASSLRGDQETQYF.

This chain joins TRBV4-1 and TRBJ1-1; 8 bases line up with TRBD1. This CDR3 is 15 amino acids long. V lost 3 bases to trimming and J lost 5 bases; unmatched junction nucleotides: 8. Germline CDR1 is MGHRA and CDR2 is YSYEKL. This CDR3 reads CASSHPTGEVTEAFF. CDR3 nucleotides: TGCGCCAGCAGCCATCCGACAGGGGAAGTGACTGAAGCTTTCTTT.

The CDR3 is CASSSSTGAHNQPQHF. CDR3 DNA: TGTGCCAGCAGCTCATCTACAGGGGCCCACAATCAGCCCCAGCATTTT. The rearrangement joins TRBV7-9 to TRBJ1-5, with 7 bases lining up with TRBD1. Germline V CDR1 and CDR2: SEHNR, FQNEAQ (reference sequence). J lost 3 bases, V lost 4 bases, and 9 bases had no gene match. The CDR3 is 16 amino acids.

The genes are TRBV5-6 and TRBJ1-6, with a tentative D call TRBD1 (6 bases). The ends were cut back, 4 bases at V and 10 bases at J, with 9 bases in the middle. From germline, CDR1 is SGHDT and CDR2 YYEEEE. This CDR3 region has 12 residues. The CDR3 DNA follows: TGTGCCAGCAGCACAGGGTGGTCACCCCTCCACTTT. It encodes CASSTGWSPLHF.